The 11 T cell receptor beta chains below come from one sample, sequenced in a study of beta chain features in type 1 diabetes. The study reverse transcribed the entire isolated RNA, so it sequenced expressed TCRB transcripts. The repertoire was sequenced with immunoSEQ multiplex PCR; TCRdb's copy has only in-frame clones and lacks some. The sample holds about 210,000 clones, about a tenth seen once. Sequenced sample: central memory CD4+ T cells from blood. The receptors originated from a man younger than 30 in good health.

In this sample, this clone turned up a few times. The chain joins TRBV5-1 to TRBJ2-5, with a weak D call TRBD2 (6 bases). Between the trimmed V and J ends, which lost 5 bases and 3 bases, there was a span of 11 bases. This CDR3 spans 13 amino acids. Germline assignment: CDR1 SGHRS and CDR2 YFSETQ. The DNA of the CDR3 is TGCGCCAGCAGGGGGGGATTGGAAGAGACCCAGTACTTC. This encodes CASRGGLEETQYF.

CDR3 nucleotide sequence: TGCGCCAGCAGCCAAGTCGGGGGCACCTACAATGAGCAGTTCTTC. Its translation is CASSQVGGTYNEQFF. This chain uses TRBV4-1 with TRBJ2-1; D is possibly TRBD1 or TRBD2 (6 bases each). With 1 base removed from V and 2 bases from J, the gap between germline ends came to 9 bases. The CDR3 extends over 15 amino acids. The germline V gene encodes CDR1 MGHRA and CDR2 YSYEKL.

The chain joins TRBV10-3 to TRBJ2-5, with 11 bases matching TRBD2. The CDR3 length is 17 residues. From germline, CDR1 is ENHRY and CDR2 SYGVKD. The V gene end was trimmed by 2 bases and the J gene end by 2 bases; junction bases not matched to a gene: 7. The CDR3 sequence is CAISEAKTSGSQETQYF. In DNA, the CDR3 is TGTGCCATCAGTGAGGCAAAAACTAGCGGGAGTCAAGAGACCCAGTACTTC.

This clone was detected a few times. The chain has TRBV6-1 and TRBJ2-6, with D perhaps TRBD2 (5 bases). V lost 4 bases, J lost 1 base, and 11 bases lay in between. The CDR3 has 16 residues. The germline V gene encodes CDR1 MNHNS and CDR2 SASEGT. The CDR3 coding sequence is TGTGCCAGCAGTGGACGGACTGTATCTGGGGCCAACGTCCTGACTTTC. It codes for CASSGRTVSGANVLTF.

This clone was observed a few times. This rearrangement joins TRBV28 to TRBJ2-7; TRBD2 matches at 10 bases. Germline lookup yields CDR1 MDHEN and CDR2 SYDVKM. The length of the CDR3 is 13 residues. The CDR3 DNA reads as TGTGCTAGCGGACTAGCGGAACCCTACGAGCAGTACTTC. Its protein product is CASGLAEPYEQYF.

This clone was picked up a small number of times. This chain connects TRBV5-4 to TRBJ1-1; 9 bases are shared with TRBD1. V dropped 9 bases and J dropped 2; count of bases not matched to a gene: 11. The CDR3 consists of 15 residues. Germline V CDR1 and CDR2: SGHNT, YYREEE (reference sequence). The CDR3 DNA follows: TGTGCCACCATTGACAGGGGGAATTTAAACACTGAAGCTTTCTTT. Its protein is CATIDRGNLNTEAFF.

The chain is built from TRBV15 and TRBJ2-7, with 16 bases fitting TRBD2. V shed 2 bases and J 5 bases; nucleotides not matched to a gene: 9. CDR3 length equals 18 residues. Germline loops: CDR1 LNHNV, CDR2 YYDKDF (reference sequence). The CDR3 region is CATSRSPPGLAGGNEQYF. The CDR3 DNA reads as TGTGCCACCAGCAGATCCCCCCCGGGACTAGCGGGAGGGAACGAGCAGTACTTC.

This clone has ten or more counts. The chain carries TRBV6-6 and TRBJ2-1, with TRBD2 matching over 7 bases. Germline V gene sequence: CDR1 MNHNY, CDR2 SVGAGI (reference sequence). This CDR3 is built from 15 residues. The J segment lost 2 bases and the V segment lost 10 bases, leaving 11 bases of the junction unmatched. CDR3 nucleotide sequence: TGTGCCACCAGCTCGGCGGGAGACGCCTACAATGAGCAGTTCTTC. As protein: CATSSAGDAYNEQFF.

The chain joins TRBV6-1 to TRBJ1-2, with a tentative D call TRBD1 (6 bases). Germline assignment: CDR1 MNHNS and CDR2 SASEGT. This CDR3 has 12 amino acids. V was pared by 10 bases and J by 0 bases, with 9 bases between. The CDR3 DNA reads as TGTGCCATCCGGACAGCTAACTATGGCTACACCTTC. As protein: CAIRTANYGYTF.

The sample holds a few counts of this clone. CDR3 coding DNA: TGTGCCTGGAGCGCCTCAGGCAGGCGGGAGCAGTTCTTC. Translating gives CAWSASGRREQFF. V is TRBV30 and J is TRBJ2-1, with D unclear. Deletions cut 3 bases from V and 10 bases from J, with 16 bases between. Germline loops: CDR1 GTSNPN, CDR2 SVGIG (reference sequence). The CDR3 length is 13 residues. The variable domain in full, completed from reference TRBV30 and TRBJ2-1, reads SQTIHQWPATLVQPVGSPLSLECTVEGTSNPNLYWYRQAAGRGLQLLFYSVGIGQISSEVPQNLSASRPQDRQFILSSKKLLLSDSGFYLCAWSASGRREQFFGPGTRLTVL.

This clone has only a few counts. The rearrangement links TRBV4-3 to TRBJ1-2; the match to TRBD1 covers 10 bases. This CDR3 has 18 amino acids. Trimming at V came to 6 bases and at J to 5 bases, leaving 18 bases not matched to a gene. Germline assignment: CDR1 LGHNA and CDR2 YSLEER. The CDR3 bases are TGCGCCAGCAGTCGCAATCCCGGGACAGGGGCCGGAGAGTATGGCTACACCTTC. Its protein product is CASSRNPGTGAGEYGYTF.